The 7 T cell receptor beta chains below come from one sample, sequenced in a study of technical replicates of blood from a handful of donors. The data were produced by immunoSEQ multiplex PCR, yet TCRdb's version contains in-frame clones alone and is incomplete. The sample contains 55,000 to 85,000 clones, around 97% of which appear only once. The sample was T cells isolated from PBMCs. The receptors originated from a human donor in good health.

This chain joins TRBV5-1 and TRBJ2-1; possibly TRBD2 for D (5 bases). The germline CDR1 and CDR2 sequences are SGHRS and YFSETQ. This CDR3 is built from 17 residues. The V gene lost 0 bases and the J gene lost 6 bases, with 19 bases spanning the gap. The CDR3 loop is CASSLVLSPRGLNEQFF. In DNA, the CDR3 is TGCGCCAGCAGCTTGGTGCTCAGCCCTAGAGGGCTCAATGAGCAGTTCTTC.

A single count supports this clone. This rearrangement joins TRBV4-2 to TRBJ2-7; 10 bases map to TRBD2. This CDR3 has 15 residues. CDR1 is LGHNA and CDR2 is YNFKEQ in the germline V gene. With V trimmed by 2 bases and J by 2 bases, 3 bases remained unmatched. The CDR3: CASSQTSGKPYEQYF. The DNA of the CDR3 is TGTGCCAGCAGCCAAACTAGCGGGAAGCCCTACGAGCAGTACTTC.

The CDR3 loop reads CAWTPQTALGSYGYTF. In DNA form, the CDR3 reads TGTGCCTGGACCCCTCAGACAGCCCTGGGCTCCTATGGCTACACCTTC. The chain is built from TRBV30 and TRBJ1-2, with a tentative D call TRBD1 (5 bases). V lost 4 bases and J lost 4, with 22 bases in between. Germline V gene sequence: CDR1 GTSNPN, CDR2 SVGIG (reference sequence). The CDR3 is made up of 16 amino acids.

This chain's CDR3 is CASSLEYEQYF. The CDR3 DNA follows: TGTGCCAGCTCACTAGAATACGAGCAGTACTTC. The chain couples TRBV18 to TRBJ2-7, with D uncertain. Germline loops: CDR1 KGHSH, CDR2 LQKENI. V shed 4 bases and J shed 4 bases, with 5 bases lying between them. The CDR3 has 11 amino acids.

The chain couples TRBV5-1 to TRBJ2-5; 7 bases fit TRBD2. There are 14 residues in the CDR3. Per germline, CDR1 SGHRS and CDR2 YFSETQ. V lost 4 bases to trimming and J lost 5 bases; unmatched junction nucleotides: 8. The CDR3 DNA follows: TGCGCCAGCAGCCCGGAGGACGGGAGGGAGACCCAGTACTTC. Amino acid sequence: CASSPEDGRETQYF.

V and J are TRBV19 and TRBJ2-1, with D maybe TRBD2 (6 bases). Between the trimmed V and J ends, which lost 3 bases and 8 bases, there was a span of 17 bases. The CDR3 has 15 residues. Germline V gene lookup returns CDR1 LNHDA and CDR2 SQIVND (reference sequence). DNA of the CDR3: TGTGCCAGTAGTATCTCAACGGGAGTAAAGGATGAGCAGTTCTTC. Protein: CASSISTGVKDEQFF.

V and J are TRBV9 and TRBJ2-7, with 8 positions matching TRBD1. This CDR3 spans 16 amino acids. Germline CDR1 reads SGDLS; CDR2 reads YYNGEE. J gave up 3 bases and V 2 bases, and 10 bases lay outside the gene matches. The CDR3: CASSVSTGEFGYEQYF. CDR3 nucleotides: TGTGCCAGCAGCGTCTCGACAGGGGAATTCGGCTACGAGCAGTACTTC.